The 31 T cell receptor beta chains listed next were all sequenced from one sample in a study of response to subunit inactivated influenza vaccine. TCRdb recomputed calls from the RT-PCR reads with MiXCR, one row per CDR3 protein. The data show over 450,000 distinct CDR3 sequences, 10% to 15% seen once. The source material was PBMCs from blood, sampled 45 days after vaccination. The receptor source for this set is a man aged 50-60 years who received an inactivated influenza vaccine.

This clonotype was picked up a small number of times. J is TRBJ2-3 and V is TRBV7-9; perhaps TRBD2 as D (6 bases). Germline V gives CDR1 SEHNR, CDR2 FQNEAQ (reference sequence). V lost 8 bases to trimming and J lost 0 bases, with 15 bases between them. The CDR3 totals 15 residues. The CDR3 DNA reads TGTGCCAGCTCGCCCAGCGGGCCCAGCACAGATACGCAGTATTTT. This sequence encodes CASSPSGPSTDTQYF.

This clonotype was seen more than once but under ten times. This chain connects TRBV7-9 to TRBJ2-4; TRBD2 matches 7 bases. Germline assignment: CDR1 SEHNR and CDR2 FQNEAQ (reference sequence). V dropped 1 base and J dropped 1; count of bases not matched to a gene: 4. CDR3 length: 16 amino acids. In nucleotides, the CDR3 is TGTGCCAGCAGCTTAGAAATGGGGGGGGCCAAAAACATTCAGTACTTC. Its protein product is CASSLEMGGAKNIQYF.

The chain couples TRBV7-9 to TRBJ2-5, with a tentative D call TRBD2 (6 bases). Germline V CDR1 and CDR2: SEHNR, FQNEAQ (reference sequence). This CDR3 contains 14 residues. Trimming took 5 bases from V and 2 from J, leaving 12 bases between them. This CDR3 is CASSPYGGQETQYF. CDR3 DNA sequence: TGTGCCAGCAGCCCCTATGGGGGGCAAGAGACCCAGTACTTC.

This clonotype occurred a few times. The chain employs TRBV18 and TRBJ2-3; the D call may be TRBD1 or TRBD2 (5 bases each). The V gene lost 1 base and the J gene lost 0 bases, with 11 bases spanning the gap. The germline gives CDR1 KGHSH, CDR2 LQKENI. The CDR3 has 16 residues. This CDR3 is CASSPLGTGSTDTQYF. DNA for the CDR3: TGTGCCAGCTCACCACTCGGGACGGGGAGCACAGATACGCAGTATTTT.

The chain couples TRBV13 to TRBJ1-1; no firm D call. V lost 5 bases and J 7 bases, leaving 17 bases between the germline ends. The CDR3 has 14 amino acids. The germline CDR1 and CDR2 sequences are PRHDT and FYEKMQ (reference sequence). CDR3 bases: TGTGCCAGCAGCATCGGACGGTCTTCATTTGAAGCTTTCTTT. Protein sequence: CASSIGRSSFEAFF.

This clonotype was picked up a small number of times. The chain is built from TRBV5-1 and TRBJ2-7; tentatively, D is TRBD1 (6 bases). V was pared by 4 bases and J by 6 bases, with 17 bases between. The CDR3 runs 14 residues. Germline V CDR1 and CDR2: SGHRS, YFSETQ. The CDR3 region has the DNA TGCGCCAGCAGCCCACGACAGGCCCAGGGCGAGCAGTACTTC. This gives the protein CASSPRQAQGEQYF.

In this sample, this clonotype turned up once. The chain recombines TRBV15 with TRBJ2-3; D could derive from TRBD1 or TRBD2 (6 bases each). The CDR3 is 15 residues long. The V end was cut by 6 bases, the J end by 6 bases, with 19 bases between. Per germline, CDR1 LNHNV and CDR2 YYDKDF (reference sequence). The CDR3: CATRTGRGDSDTQYF. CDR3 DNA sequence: TGTGCCACCAGAACAGGGCGGGGAGATTCGGATACGCAGTATTTT.

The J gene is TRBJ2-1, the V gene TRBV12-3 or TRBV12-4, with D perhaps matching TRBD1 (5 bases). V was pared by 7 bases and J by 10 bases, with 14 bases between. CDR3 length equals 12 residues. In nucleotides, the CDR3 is TGTGCCAGCACTAGGGTGGGGCGGGAGCAGTTCTTC. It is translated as CASTRVGREQFF.

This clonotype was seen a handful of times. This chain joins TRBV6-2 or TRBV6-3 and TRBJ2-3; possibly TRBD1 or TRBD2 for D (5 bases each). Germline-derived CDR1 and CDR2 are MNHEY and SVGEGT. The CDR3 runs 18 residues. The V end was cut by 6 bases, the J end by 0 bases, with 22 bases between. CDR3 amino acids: CASRPPNGAHSSTDTQYF. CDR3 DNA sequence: TGTGCCAGCAGACCCCCAAACGGGGCACACTCTAGCACAGATACGCAGTATTTT.

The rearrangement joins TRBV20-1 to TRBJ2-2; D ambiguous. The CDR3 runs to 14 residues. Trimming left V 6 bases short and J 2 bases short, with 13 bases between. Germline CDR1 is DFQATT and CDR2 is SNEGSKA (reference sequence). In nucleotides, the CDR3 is TGCAGTGCGCTCGTTAGGCCTAACACCGGGGAGCTGTTTTTT. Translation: CSALVRPNTGELFF.

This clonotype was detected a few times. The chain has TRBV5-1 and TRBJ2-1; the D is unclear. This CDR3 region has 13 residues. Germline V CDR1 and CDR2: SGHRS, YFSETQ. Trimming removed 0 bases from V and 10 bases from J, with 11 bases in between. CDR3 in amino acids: CASSLAQEYEQFF. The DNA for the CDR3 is TGCGCCAGCAGCTTGGCCCAGGAATACGAGCAGTTCTTC.

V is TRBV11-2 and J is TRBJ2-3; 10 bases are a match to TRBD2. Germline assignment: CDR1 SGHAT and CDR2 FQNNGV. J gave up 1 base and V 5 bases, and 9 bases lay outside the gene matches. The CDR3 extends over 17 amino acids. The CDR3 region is CASSPRPLAGGTDTQYF. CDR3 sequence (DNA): TGTGCCAGCAGCCCCCGACCCCTAGCGGGAGGCACAGATACGCAGTATTTT. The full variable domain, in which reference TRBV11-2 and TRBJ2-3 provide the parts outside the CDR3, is EAGVAQSPRYKIIEKRQSVAFWCNPISGHATLYWYQQILGQGPKLLIQFQNNGVVDDSQLPKDRFSAERLKGVDSTLKIQPAKLEDSAVYLCASSPRPLAGGTDTQYFGPGTRLTVL.

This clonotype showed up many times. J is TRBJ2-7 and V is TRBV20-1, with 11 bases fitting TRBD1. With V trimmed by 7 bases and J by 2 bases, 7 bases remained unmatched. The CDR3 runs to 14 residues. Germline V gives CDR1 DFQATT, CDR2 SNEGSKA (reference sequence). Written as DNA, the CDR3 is TGCAGTGTCACACCGGGACAGGGGGCCTACGAGCAGTACTTC. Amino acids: CSVTPGQGAYEQYF.

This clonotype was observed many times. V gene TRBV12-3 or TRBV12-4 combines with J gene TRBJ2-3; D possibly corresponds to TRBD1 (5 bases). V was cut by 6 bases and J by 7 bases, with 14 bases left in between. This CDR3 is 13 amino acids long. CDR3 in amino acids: CASRWGSVNTQYF. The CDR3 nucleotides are TGTGCCAGCAGATGGGGCTCTGTGAATACGCAGTATTTT.

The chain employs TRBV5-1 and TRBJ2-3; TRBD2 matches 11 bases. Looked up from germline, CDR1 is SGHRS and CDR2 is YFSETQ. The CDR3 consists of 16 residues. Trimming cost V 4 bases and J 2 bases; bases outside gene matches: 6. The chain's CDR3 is CASSTTSGVLTDTQYF. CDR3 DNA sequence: TGCGCCAGCAGCACGACTAGCGGGGTGCTCACAGATACGCAGTATTTT. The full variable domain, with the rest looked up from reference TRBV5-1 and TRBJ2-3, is KAGVTQTPRYLIKTRGQQVTLSCSPISGHRSVSWYQQTPGQGLQFLFEYFSETQRNKGNFPGRFSGRQFSNSRSEMNVSTLELGDSALYLCASSTTSGVLTDTQYFGPGTRLTVL.

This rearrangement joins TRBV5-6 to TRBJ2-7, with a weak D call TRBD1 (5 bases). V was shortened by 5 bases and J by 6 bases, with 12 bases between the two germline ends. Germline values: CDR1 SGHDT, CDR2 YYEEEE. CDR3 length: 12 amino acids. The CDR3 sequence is CASSFRVSEQYF. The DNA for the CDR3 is TGTGCCAGCAGTTTCAGGGTTTCCGAGCAGTACTTC. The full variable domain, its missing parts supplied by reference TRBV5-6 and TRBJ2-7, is DAGVTQSPTHLIKTRGQQVTLRCSPKSGHDTVSWYQQALGQGPQFIFQYYEEEERQRGNFPDRFSGHQFPNYSSELNVNALLLGDSALYLCASSFRVSEQYFGPGTRLTVT.

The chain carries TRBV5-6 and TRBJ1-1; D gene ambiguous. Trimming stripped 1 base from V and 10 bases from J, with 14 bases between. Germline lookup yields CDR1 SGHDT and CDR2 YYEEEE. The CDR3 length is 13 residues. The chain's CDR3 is CASSLYRSAGAFF. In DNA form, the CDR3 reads TGTGCCAGCAGCTTGTACCGGAGTGCCGGAGCTTTCTTT.

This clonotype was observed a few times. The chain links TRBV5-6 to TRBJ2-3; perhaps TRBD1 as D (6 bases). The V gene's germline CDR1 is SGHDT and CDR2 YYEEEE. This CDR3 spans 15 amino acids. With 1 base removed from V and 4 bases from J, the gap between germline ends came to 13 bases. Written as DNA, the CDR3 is TGTGCCAGCAGCTTGACAGGGTCGTTCCCAGATACGCAGTATTTT. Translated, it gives CASSLTGSFPDTQYF. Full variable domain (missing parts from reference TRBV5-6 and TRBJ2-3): DAGVTQSPTHLIKTRGQQVTLRCSPKSGHDTVSWYQQALGQGPQFIFQYYEEEERQRGNFPDRFSGHQFPNYSSELNVNALLLGDSALYLCASSLTGSFPDTQYFGPGTRLTVL.

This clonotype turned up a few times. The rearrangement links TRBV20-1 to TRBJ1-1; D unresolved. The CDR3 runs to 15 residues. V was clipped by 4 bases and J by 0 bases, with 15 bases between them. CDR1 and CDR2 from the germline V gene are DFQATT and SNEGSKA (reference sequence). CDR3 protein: CSATQKGRMNTEAFF. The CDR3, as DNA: TGCAGTGCTACACAGAAAGGACGGATGAACACTGAAGCTTTCTTT.

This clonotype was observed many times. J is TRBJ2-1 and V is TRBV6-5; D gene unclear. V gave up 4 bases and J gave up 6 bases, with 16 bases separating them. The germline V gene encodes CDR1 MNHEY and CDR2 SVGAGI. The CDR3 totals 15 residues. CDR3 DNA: TGTGCCAGCAGTTTTAACTCTGCCGGTTCCAATGAGCAGTTCTTC. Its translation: CASSFNSAGSNEQFF.

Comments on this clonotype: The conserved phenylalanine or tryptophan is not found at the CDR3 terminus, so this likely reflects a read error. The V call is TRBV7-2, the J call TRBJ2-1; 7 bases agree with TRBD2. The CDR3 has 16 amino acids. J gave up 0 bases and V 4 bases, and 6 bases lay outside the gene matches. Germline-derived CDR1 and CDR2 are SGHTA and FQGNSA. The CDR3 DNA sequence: TGTGCCAGCAGCTCTCTGAGCGGGACCTCCTACAATGAGCAGTTCTTA. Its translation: CASSSLSGTSYNEQFL.

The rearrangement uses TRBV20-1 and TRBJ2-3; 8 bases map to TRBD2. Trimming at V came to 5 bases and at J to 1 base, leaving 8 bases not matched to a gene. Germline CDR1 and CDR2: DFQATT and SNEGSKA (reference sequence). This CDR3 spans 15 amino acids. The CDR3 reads CSAVRGALGTDTQYF. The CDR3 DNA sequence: TGCAGTGCTGTGCGGGGGGCGCTCGGCACAGATACGCAGTATTTT.

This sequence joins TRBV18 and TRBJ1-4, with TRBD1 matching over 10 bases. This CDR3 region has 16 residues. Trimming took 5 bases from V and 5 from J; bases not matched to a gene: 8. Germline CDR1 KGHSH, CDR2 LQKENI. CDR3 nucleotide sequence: TGTGCCAGCTCAATGACCGGGACAGGGGTCAATGAAAAACTGTTTTTT. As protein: CASSMTGTGVNEKLFF.

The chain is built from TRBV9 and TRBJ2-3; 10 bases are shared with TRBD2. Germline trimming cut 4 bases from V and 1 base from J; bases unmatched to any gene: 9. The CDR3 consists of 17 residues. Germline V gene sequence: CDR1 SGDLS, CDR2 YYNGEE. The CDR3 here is CASSPTERGGGTDTQYF. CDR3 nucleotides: TGTGCCAGCAGCCCGACCGAGCGGGGGGGCGGCACAGATACGCAGTATTTT.

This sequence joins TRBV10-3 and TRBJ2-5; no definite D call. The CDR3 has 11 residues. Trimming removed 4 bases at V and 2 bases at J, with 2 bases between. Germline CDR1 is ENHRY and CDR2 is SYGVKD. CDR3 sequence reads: CAISAQETQYF. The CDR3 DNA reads TGTGCCATCAGTGCACAAGAGACCCAGTACTTC.

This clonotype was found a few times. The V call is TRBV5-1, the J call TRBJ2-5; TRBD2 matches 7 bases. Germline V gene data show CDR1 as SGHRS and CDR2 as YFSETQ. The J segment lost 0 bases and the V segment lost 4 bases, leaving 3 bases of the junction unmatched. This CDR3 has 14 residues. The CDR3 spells CASSGGGHQETQYF. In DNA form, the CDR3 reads TGCGCCAGCAGCGGGGGGGGTCACCAAGAGACCCAGTACTTC.

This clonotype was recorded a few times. The CDR3 here is CASSLGGTAAYEQYF. The CDR3 DNA reads as TGCGCCAGCAGCTTGGGAGGGACAGCAGCCTACGAGCAGTACTTC. The V gene is TRBV5-1, the J gene TRBJ2-7, with 7 positions matching TRBD1. Trimming took 0 bases from V and 2 from J; bases not matched to a gene: 5. CDR1 is SGHRS and CDR2 is YFSETQ in the germline V gene. This CDR3 comprises 15 residues.

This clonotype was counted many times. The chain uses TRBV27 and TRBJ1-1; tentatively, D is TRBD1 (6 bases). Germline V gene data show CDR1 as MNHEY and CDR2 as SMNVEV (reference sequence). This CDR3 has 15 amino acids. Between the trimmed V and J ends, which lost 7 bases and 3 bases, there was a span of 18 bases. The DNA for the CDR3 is TGTGCCAGCATTGCGACGGAGGGGGTTCACACTGAAGCTTTCTTT. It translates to CASIATEGVHTEAFF.

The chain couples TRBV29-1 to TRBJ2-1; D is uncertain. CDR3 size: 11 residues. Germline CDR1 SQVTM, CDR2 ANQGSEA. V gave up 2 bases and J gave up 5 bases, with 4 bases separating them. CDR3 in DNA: TGCAGCGTTGAAACCGACAATGAGCAGTTCTTC. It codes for CSVETDNEQFF.

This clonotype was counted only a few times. The CDR3 DNA is TGTGCCAGCAGCTTATGGTCCCCGGGGTTGGAAACAGATACGCAGTATTTT. Protein product: CASSLWSPGLETDTQYF. The chain recombines TRBV11-2 with TRBJ2-3; tentatively, D is TRBD2 (5 bases). In germline, CDR1 is SGHAT, CDR2 FQNNGV. Trimming took off 2 bases at V and 3 bases at J, with 18 bases between the two ends. CDR3 length: 17 amino acids.

The CDR3 DNA follows: TGTGCCAGCAGCCAAGATCCTACAGGGGCAGATACGCAGTATTTT. As protein: CASSQDPTGADTQYF. The chain employs TRBV3-1 and TRBJ2-3, with TRBD1 matching over 7 bases. The J segment lost 4 bases and the V segment lost 0 bases, leaving 4 bases of the junction unmatched. The CDR3 totals 15 residues. Looked up from germline, CDR1 is LGHDT and CDR2 is YNNKEL (reference sequence).